This TCR beta chain was profiled in a study of OX40 agonist ivuxolimab in advanced cancers. The assay was immunoSEQ multiplex PCR, and TCRdb's table has in-frame clones only and misses some. The table shows 55,000 to 75,000 clones, with approximately 86% occurring only once. Germline CDR1 is GTSNPN and CDR2 is SVGIG (reference sequence). This CDR3 spans 16 amino acids. Trimming cost V 2 bases and J 2 bases; bases outside gene matches: 8. The specimen was CD4+ or CD8+ T cells sorted from blood, collected in a trial of the OX40 agonist ivuxolimab. The origin of this receptor is an adult with an advanced solid tumor such as melanoma, head and neck, liver or kidney cancer. The chain employs TRBV30 and TRBJ2-7, with 11 bases identical to TRBD2. The DNA of the CDR3 is TGTGCCTGGAGTCTAGCGGGAGGACCCATTCCCTACGAGCAGTACTTC. Translation: CAWSLAGGPIPYEQYF.